Below are 14 T cell receptor beta chains sequenced from a single sample in a study of blood T cell repertoires in COVID-19. Here immunoSEQ multiplex PCR was the method, and the copy in TCRdb shows in-frame clones only, minus some. The sample holds about 150,000 clones, about 90% seen once. Material: peripheral blood. The source is a man between 45 and 60 years old with acute or convalescent COVID-19.

The gene calls are TRBV29-1 and TRBJ1-2, with D possibly matching TRBD1 (6 bases). V was cut by 0 bases and J by 4 bases, with 15 bases left in between. From germline, CDR1 is SQVTM and CDR2 ANQGSEA. The CDR3 runs 15 residues. The CDR3 spells CSVEDRGGAAYGYTF. CDR3 nucleotide sequence: TGCAGCGTTGAAGATCGCGGGGGCGCGGCCTATGGCTACACCTTC.

V usage is TRBV4-2 and J usage is TRBJ2-3; 8 bases are shared with TRBD2. CDR1 LGHNA and CDR2 YNFKEQ come from the germline V gene. The CDR3 extends over 14 amino acids. V dropped 8 bases and J dropped 11; count of bases not matched to a gene: 15. CDR3 sequence: CASSAGGAAGEQYF. The DNA for the CDR3 is TGTGCCAGCTCCGCGGGAGGAGCCGCAGGGGAGCAGTATTTT.

The chain links TRBV30 to TRBJ1-4; D call uncertain. The V gene's germline CDR1 is GTSNPN and CDR2 SVGIG (reference sequence). Trimming shortened V by 3 bases and J by 3 bases, and 8 bases separated the two germline ends. The CDR3 extends over 13 amino acids. CDR3: CAWSAESNEKLFF. The CDR3 DNA is TGTGCCTGGAGCGCGGAGTCTAATGAAAAACTGTTTTTT.

The rearrangement uses TRBV18 and TRBJ1-5; no clear D gene. V was pared by 3 bases and J by 5 bases, with 14 bases between. The CDR3 runs to 15 residues. CDR1 is KGHSH and CDR2 is LQKENI in the germline V gene. The DNA of the CDR3 is TGTGCCAGCTCACCGTTGGCGGGTGCGGATCAGCCCCAGCATTTT. Protein: CASSPLAGADQPQHF.

The chain is built from TRBV19 and TRBJ2-1; 9 bases map to TRBD1. This CDR3 contains 15 residues. The junction had 8 bases not matched to a gene; V was cut back by 6 bases and J by 5 bases. Germline V gene lookup returns CDR1 LNHDA and CDR2 SQIVND (reference sequence). CDR3 in DNA: TGTGCCAGTAGCCTCCGGGACAGGGTCGACAATGAGCAGTTCTTC. Amino acid sequence: CASSLRDRVDNEQFF.

The chain links TRBV7-6 to TRBJ1-5, with 8 bases aligning to TRBD1. V lost 4 bases to trimming and J lost 4 bases; unmatched junction nucleotides: 3. The germline V gene has CDR1 SGHVS and CDR2 FNYEAQ. The CDR3 length is 14 residues. The CDR3 DNA reads TGTGCCAGCAGCTCAGGGGGCAAGAATCAGCCCCAGCATTTT. Translation gives CASSSGGKNQPQHF.

This sequence joins TRBV24-1 and TRBJ2-2, with TRBD1 identical over 11 bases. The CDR3 totals 16 residues. Germline V gene data show CDR1 as KGHDR and CDR2 as SFDVKD. The trim removed 0 bases at V and 5 bases at J, leaving 1 base unmatched. In nucleotides, the CDR3 is TGTGCCACCAGTGATTTGGGGACAGGGGGTACCGGGGAGCTGTTTTTT. It codes for CATSDLGTGGTGELFF.

The chain carries TRBV19 and TRBJ2-3, with 10 bases lining up with TRBD1. The CDR3 is 15 residues long. Unmatched junction bases numbered 5, after V lost 5 bases and J lost 3 bases. Looked up from germline, CDR1 is LNHDA and CDR2 is SQIVND (reference sequence). This CDR3 is CASSAGQGITDTQYF. In DNA, the CDR3 is TGTGCCAGTAGTGCGGGACAGGGGATAACAGATACGCAGTATTTT.

The chain joins TRBV3-1 (or the pseudogene TRBV3-2) to TRBJ1-1; perhaps TRBD1 as D (6 bases). In germline, CDR1 is LGHDT, CDR2 YNNKEL (reference sequence). The CDR3 extends over 15 amino acids. Between the trimmed V and J ends, which lost 2 bases and 8 bases, there was a span of 18 bases. The CDR3 DNA reads as TGTGCCAGCAGCCAAAAGGGAGGGGGGTATCGGGAAGCTTTCTTT. Its translation is CASSQKGGGYREAFF.

The CDR3 protein is CASSSGGGYTF. DNA of the CDR3: TGTGCCAGCAGTTCAGGGGGAGGCTACACCTTC. The rearrangement links TRBV28 to TRBJ1-2; 7 bases map to TRBD1. CDR3 length: 11 residues. The J segment lost 8 bases and the V segment lost 4 bases, leaving 1 base of the junction unmatched. In germline, CDR1 is MDHEN, CDR2 SYDVKM.

This rearrangement joins TRBV25-1 to TRBJ1-2; TRBD1 matches at 7 bases. The CDR3 covers 14 residues. Germline-derived CDR1 and CDR2 are MGHDK and SYGVNS. V was pared by 3 bases and J by 4 bases, with 5 bases of the junction left unmatched. The CDR3 loop is CASSDAGGGYGYTF. The CDR3 DNA follows: TGTGCCAGCAGTGATGCAGGGGGAGGCTATGGCTACACCTTC.

This sequence joins TRBV3-1 (or the pseudogene TRBV3-2) and TRBJ1-5; no clear D. Trimming removed 1 base from V and 2 bases from J, with 15 bases in between. CDR1 LGHDT and CDR2 YNNKEL come from the germline V gene (reference sequence). The length of the CDR3 is 17 residues. CDR3 in DNA: TGTGCCAGCAGCCAAGGTGCTGGCAGGCCGGGCAATCAGCCCCAGCATTTT. This sequence encodes CASSQGAGRPGNQPQHF.

J is TRBJ2-7 and V is TRBV27; 10 bases align to TRBD1. Germline V CDR1 and CDR2: MNHEY, SMNVEV (reference sequence). V shed 5 bases, J shed 3 bases, and the junction held 7 bases outside the gene matches. This CDR3 has 15 amino acids. The CDR3 nucleotides are TGTGCCAGCAGTACCACCGGGGACAGGGGCTACGAGCAGTACTTC. This gives the protein CASSTTGDRGYEQYF.

This clone came up once. The V gene is TRBV10-3, the J gene TRBJ1-5; D is possibly TRBD1 (5 bases). This CDR3 region has 15 residues. Trimming took 2 bases from V and 6 from J, leaving 14 bases between them. Germline V CDR1 and CDR2: ENHRY, SYGVKD. This CDR3 reads CAISERTLPAQPQHF. As DNA, the CDR3 is TGTGCCATCAGTGAGAGGACACTCCCTGCTCAGCCCCAGCATTTT.